This is a list of T cell receptor beta chains from one sample in a study of identical twins. From the 5' RACE reads, TCRdb called clonotypes with MiXCR, one entry per CDR3 protein. The sample contains about 720,000 distinct CDR3 sequences, 15% to 20% of which appear only once. The same sample was also used in a study of T cells expressing NK-cell markers.

Specimen: PBMCs. The origin of the receptors is a woman aged 18-35 years in good health. Each CDR3 is given with its conserved first and last residue. D genes are given only for firm matches. A clone size is listed for some rows: how often the clone was seen (once, few, many), or a class if it is expanded.

abundance	v_gene	d_gene	j_gene	CDR3aa	CDR3nt
few	TRBV18	TRBD1	TRBJ2-1	CASSARDSTEQFF	TGTGCCAGCTCAGCTCGGGACAGTACTGAGCAGTTCTTC
.	TRBV5-1	.	TRBJ1-1	CASSLDGDTGAFF	TGCGCCAGCAGCTTGGATGGCGATACGGGAGCTTTCTTT
once	TRBV20-1	.	TRBJ1-6	CSAKKPGERGPLHF	TGCAGTGCTAAGAAGCCCGGGGAGAGGGGGCCCCTCCACTTT
.	TRBV6-1	.	TRBJ1-2	CASSEASGSGYTF	TGTGCCAGCAGTGAAGCGAGCGGGTCTGGCTACACCTTC
few	TRBV15	TRBD2	TRBJ2-3	CATKSGRGEDTQYF	TGTGCCACCAAAAGCGGGAGGGGTGAAGATACGCAGTATTTT
few	TRBV11-2	TRBD2	TRBJ2-5	CASSSELTSGLQETQYF	TGTGCCAGCAGCTCAGAACTAACTAGCGGCCTCCAAGAGACCCAGTACTTC
many	TRBV11-2	.	TRBJ1-4	CASNLTRKGDATNEKLFF	TGTGCCAGCAACTTAACCCGAAAGGGGGATGCAACTAATGAAAAACTGTTTTTT
.	TRBV6-2/TRBV6-3	.	TRBJ2-4	CASSHSGSAIKNIQYF	TGTGCCAGCAGCCACTCCGGCTCCGCGATTAAAAACATTCAGTACTTC
few	TRBV5-1	.	TRBJ2-1	CASSLGRDINEQFF	TGCGCCAGCAGCTTGGGGCGGGACATCAATGAGCAGTTCTTC
.	TRBV4-3	.	TRBJ1-2	CASSRPGMGGYTF	TGCGCCAGCAGCCGGCCAGGGATGGGAGGCTACACCTTC
few	TRBV7-2	.	TRBJ2-2	CASSLMARTGELFF	TGTGCCAGCAGCTTAATGGCGAGGACCGGGGAGCTGTTTTTT
.	TRBV5-1	TRBD1	TRBJ2-4	CASSLMTGGGNIQYF	TGCGCCAGCAGCTTGATGACAGGGGGGGGAAACATTCAGTACTTC
.	TRBV6-6	.	TRBJ1-3	CAAGGSGNTIYF	TGTGCCGCGGGTGGGTCTGGAAACACCATATATTTT
few	TRBV7-2	.	TRBJ1-4	CASSRPSKGLGNEKLFF	TGTGCCAGCAGCCGGCCGAGTAAGGGATTGGGGAATGAAAAACTGTTTTTT